The 31 T cell receptor beta chains listed next were all sequenced from one sample in a study of Tregs in tolerant kidney transplant recipients. Their target antigens are unknown. The data were produced by immunoSEQ multiplex PCR, yet TCRdb's version contains in-frame clones alone and is incomplete. The sample consists of about 31,000 clones, 82% of them appearing once. The sequenced sample was Tregs from blood cultured with allogeneic cells. The receptors originated from a human donor in good health.

This CDR3 is CASSQVGQGYGYTF. The CDR3, as DNA: TGCGCCAGCAGCCAAGTGGGACAGGGCTATGGCTACACCTTC. The rearrangement uses TRBV4-1 and TRBJ1-2; 9 bases are shared with TRBD1. Germline V gives CDR1 MGHRA, CDR2 YSYEKL. With V trimmed by 1 base and J by 4 bases, 1 base remained unmatched. The length of the CDR3 is 14 residues.

The rearrangement joins TRBV11-2 to TRBJ1-1, with TRBD1 matching 7 bases. CDR1 is SGHAT, CDR2 FQNNGV, per germline. This CDR3 has 14 amino acids. V lost 5 bases to trimming and J lost 5 bases; unmatched junction nucleotides: 8. The CDR3 bases are TGTGCCAGCAGCCCCGACAGGGATAATACTGAAGCTTTCTTT. The encoded protein is CASSPDRDNTEAFF.

This sequence joins TRBV30 and TRBJ2-3; no clear D gene. The CDR3 sequence is 14 residues long. Germline values: CDR1 GTSNPN, CDR2 SVGIG (reference sequence). The V gene lost 6 bases and the J gene lost 2 bases, with 15 bases spanning the gap. The CDR3: CACRHRGFTDTQYF. The DNA for the CDR3 is TGTGCCTGTCGCCACCGAGGATTCACAGATACGCAGTATTTT.

CDR3 nucleotide sequence: TGTGCCAGCAGCTTAAGTGGGGGCTATGGCTACACCTTC. Its protein is CASSLSGGYGYTF. V and J are TRBV7-3 and TRBJ1-2; the D gene is possibly TRBD1 (5 bases). V was pared by 1 base and J by 4 bases, with 7 bases between. The CDR3 runs 13 residues. Germline V gives CDR1 SGHTA, CDR2 FQGTGA.

This clone occurred a few times. This rearrangement joins TRBV29-1 to TRBJ2-7, with D possibly being TRBD1 (5 bases). Germline CDR1 SQVTM, CDR2 ANQGSEA. The length of the CDR3 is 13 residues. V dropped 1 base and J dropped 4 bases, with 11 bases sitting between them. The CDR3 loop is CSVEGAGWYEQYF. DNA for the CDR3: TGCAGCGTTGAAGGCGCAGGGTGGTACGAGCAGTACTTC.

The chain joins TRBV5-1 to TRBJ2-7, with D possibly matching TRBD1 (6 bases). V lost 0 bases and J 6 bases, leaving 19 bases between the germline ends. The germline gives CDR1 SGHRS, CDR2 YFSETQ. The CDR3 runs to 16 residues. This chain's CDR3 is CASSLAGSGSRGEQYF. Here the CDR3 DNA reads TGCGCCAGCAGCTTGGCCGGTTCAGGCTCCAGGGGCGAGCAGTACTTC.

The CDR3 loop is CASSERQSANEKLFF. CDR3 nucleotide sequence: TGTGCCAGCTCGGAAAGACAATCTGCTAATGAAAAACTGTTTTTT. The chain links TRBV18 to TRBJ1-4; D unclear. Trimming took off 6 bases at V and 3 bases at J, with 14 bases between the two ends. Germline V gene lookup returns CDR1 KGHSH and CDR2 LQKENI. The CDR3 extends over 15 amino acids. The complete variable domain, with remaining parts taken from reference TRBV18 and TRBJ1-4, reads NAGVMQNPRHLVRRRGQEARLRCSPMKGHSHVYWYRQLPEEGLKFMVYLQKENIIDESGMPKERFSAEFPKEGPSILRIQQVVRGDSAAYFCASSERQSANEKLFFGSGTQLSVL.

The rearrangement uses TRBV5-6 and TRBJ1-1, with 8 bases identical to TRBD1. The CDR3 contains 15 residues. CDR1 and CDR2 from the germline V gene are SGHDT and YYEEEE. V lost 5 bases to trimming and J lost 0 bases; unmatched junction nucleotides: 6. For the CDR3, the DNA is TGTGCCAGCAGTTCCGAGACAGGGGTGAACACTGAAGCTTTCTTT. Protein: CASSSETGVNTEAFF.

V is TRBV30 and J is TRBJ2-2, with D uncertain. The CDR3 is made up of 14 amino acids. Trimming removed 3 bases at V and 2 bases at J, with 10 bases between. Germline values: CDR1 GTSNPN, CDR2 SVGIG (reference sequence). CDR3 nucleotide sequence: TGTGCCTGGAGGGCTGACTTTAACACCGGGGAGCTGTTTTTT. This gives the protein CAWRADFNTGELFF. The whole variable domain, filled in from reference TRBV30 and TRBJ2-2, reads SQTIHQWPATLVQPVGSPLSLECTVEGTSNPNLYWYRQAAGRGLQLLFYSVGIGQISSEVPQNLSASRPQDRQFILSSKKLLLSDSGFYLCAWRADFNTGELFFGEGSRLTVL.

The chain combines TRBV15 with TRBJ2-5, with TRBD1 matching 7 bases. V was clipped by 1 base and J by 5 bases; unmatched bases: 7. The CDR3 covers 15 residues. Germline assignment: CDR1 LNHNV and CDR2 YYDKDF (reference sequence). The CDR3 reads CATSRGTGYGETQYF. CDR3 DNA sequence: TGTGCCACCAGCAGAGGGACAGGATATGGGGAGACCCAGTACTTC.

The chain is built from TRBV5-4 and TRBJ2-3, with D perhaps being TRBD1 or TRBD2 (6 bases each). The CDR3 has 16 residues. V gave up 4 bases and J gave up 4 bases, with 19 bases separating them. Per the germline V gene, CDR1 is SGHNT and CDR2 is YYREEE (reference sequence). CDR3 DNA: TGTGCCAGCAGCCGGCCGGAGGGGGTCAGCGCAGATACGCAGTATTTT. Its translation is CASSRPEGVSADTQYF.

The chain links TRBV7-8 to TRBJ2-1, with TRBD1 matching over 8 bases. Germline lookup yields CDR1 SGHVS and CDR2 FQNEAQ. V gave up 4 bases and J gave up 15 bases; unmatched junction bases: 11. This CDR3 contains 13 residues. The CDR3 sequence: CASSSQPDRAVFF. CDR3 DNA: TGTGCCAGCAGCTCACAGCCGGACAGGGCGGTGTTCTTC.

V is TRBV7-9 and J is TRBJ1-4, with D perhaps matching TRBD1 (6 bases). Per the germline V gene, CDR1 is SEHNR and CDR2 is FQNEAQ (reference sequence). V gave up 3 bases and J gave up 0 bases, with 11 bases separating them. CDR3 length: 16 residues. The CDR3: CASSLGAGATNEKLFF. The CDR3 DNA reads as TGTGCCAGCAGCTTGGGCGCAGGGGCAACTAATGAAAAACTGTTTTTT.

This chain connects TRBV7-3 to TRBJ2-2; D perhaps matches TRBD2 (6 bases). The germline CDR1 and CDR2 sequences are SGHTA and FQGTGA. The CDR3 spans 19 residues. V dropped 1 base and J dropped 3 bases, with 21 bases sitting between them. The CDR3 coding sequence is TGTGCCAGCAGCTTAAGGCCTGTTGGCGGGGTGGTCGACACCGGGGAGCTGTTTTTT. It translates to CASSLRPVGGVVDTGELFF.

The chain couples TRBV19 to TRBJ1-6, with D unclear. The CDR3 loop spans 14 amino acids. Looked up from germline, CDR1 is LNHDA and CDR2 is SQIVND (reference sequence). V was pared by 3 bases and J by 7 bases, with 10 bases between. DNA of the CDR3: TGTGCCAGTAGTATCCCCACGGGGAATTCACCCCTCCACTTT. Protein product: CASSIPTGNSPLHF.

The rearrangement links TRBV14 to TRBJ2-1; D not resolved. This CDR3 is built from 19 residues. Deletions cut 1 base from V and 0 bases from J, with 19 bases between. Germline lookup yields CDR1 SGHDN and CDR2 FVKESK. The CDR3 coding sequence is TGTGCCAGCAGCCAAGCCCTCGAATGGCCCACCAACTCCTACAATGAGCAGTTCTTC. Protein sequence: CASSQALEWPTNSYNEQFF.

The rearrangement links TRBV6-5 to TRBJ2-7; 12 bases match TRBD1. This CDR3 has 14 residues. The V gene's germline CDR1 is MNHEY and CDR2 SVGAGI. Trimming cost V 8 bases and J 2 bases; bases outside gene matches: 4. This CDR3 reads CASRRDRGPYEQYF. CDR3 DNA: TGTGCCAGCCGAAGGGACAGGGGGCCCTACGAGCAGTACTTC.

V is TRBV6-4 and J is TRBJ2-5, with D perhaps given as TRBD1 or TRBD2 (5 bases each). Germline assignment: CDR1 MRHNA and CDR2 SNTAGT. The CDR3 extends over 14 amino acids. V was clipped by 8 bases and J by 0 bases, with 13 bases between them. The CDR3 DNA is TGTGCCAGCCCCCCGGGACCGTACCAAGAGACCCAGTACTTC. It specifies CASPPGPYQETQYF.

The gene calls are TRBV5-1 and TRBJ2-1; 8 nucleotides match TRBD2. Germline values: CDR1 SGHRS, CDR2 YFSETQ. This CDR3 comprises 15 residues. The V gene end was trimmed by 4 bases and the J gene end by 6 bases; junction bases not matched to a gene: 9. In DNA form, the CDR3 reads TGCGCCAGCAGCCCGAGCGGGAGATCACCCAATGAGCAGTTCTTC. This sequence encodes CASSPSGRSPNEQFF.

This clone was seen a few times. The V gene is TRBV7-2, the J gene TRBJ2-6, with TRBD1 matching over 10 bases. The junction had 9 bases not matched to a gene; V was cut back by 7 bases and J by 0 bases. This CDR3 region has 18 residues. Germline CDR1 SGHTA, CDR2 FQGNSA. Here the CDR3 reads CASTNSGTGASGANVLTF. The CDR3 bases are TGTGCCAGCACTAACTCCGGGACAGGGGCCTCTGGGGCCAACGTCCTGACTTTC.

This chain links TRBV30 with TRBJ1-2; maybe TRBD1 (6 bases). Trimming pared 5 bases from V and 6 bases from J, leaving 19 bases between. The CDR3 spans 14 residues. Germline V gene lookup returns CDR1 GTSNPN and CDR2 SVGIG (reference sequence). In DNA, the CDR3 is TGTGCCTGGGTGGAGAAAAGGGGGAATAATGGCTACACCTTC. This translates into CAWVEKRGNNGYTF.

This sequence joins TRBV5-4 and TRBJ1-2, with 9 bases lining up with TRBD1. This CDR3 has 15 amino acids. Germline V gene lookup returns CDR1 SGHNT and CDR2 YYREEE (reference sequence). After removal of 5 bases from V and 4 bases from J, the junction contained 9 bases not matched to a gene. CDR3 sequence: CASRWDRDGPYGYTF. The CDR3 bases are TGTGCCAGCAGATGGGACAGGGACGGGCCCTATGGCTACACCTTC.

J is TRBJ1-3 and V is TRBV6-1; no clear D gene. Germline loops: CDR1 MNHNS, CDR2 SASEGT. V was trimmed by 3 bases and J by 3 bases, leaving 12 bases between them. The CDR3 consists of 15 residues. CDR3 nucleotide sequence: TGTGCCAGCAGTGACGTCCACCCCTTTGGAAACACCATATATTTT. Translating it yields CASSDVHPFGNTIYF.

The J gene is TRBJ1-4, the V gene TRBV7-8, with no clear D. CDR3 length: 14 amino acids. The V end was cut by 5 bases, the J end by 5 bases, with 12 bases between. Germline loops: CDR1 SGHVS, CDR2 FQNEAQ. This CDR3 reads CASSRRLRNEKLFF. The CDR3 region has the DNA TGTGCCAGCAGCCGACGTCTCAGGAATGAAAAACTGTTTTTT.

This clone turned up a few times. V gene TRBV7-8 combines with J gene TRBJ1-5; D not certain. With 1 base removed from V and 4 bases from J, the gap between germline ends came to 14 bases. The CDR3 spans 16 residues. Germline V gene sequence: CDR1 SGHVS, CDR2 FQNEAQ. As DNA, the CDR3 is TGTGCCAGCAGCTTAGATTGGGCATTTCGGAATCAGCCCCAGCATTTT. Translating gives CASSLDWAFRNQPQHF. Looking up the rest from reference TRBV7-8 and TRBJ1-5 gives the full variable domain: GAGVSQSPRYKVAKRGQDVALRCDPISGHVSLFWYQQALGQGPEFLTYFQNEAQLDKSGLPSDRFFAERPEGSVSTLKIQRTQQEDSAVYLCASSLDWAFRNQPQHFGDGTRLSIL.

The V call is TRBV14, the J call TRBJ2-7; D could derive from TRBD1 or TRBD2 (6 bases each). Germline CDR1 and CDR2: SGHDN and FVKESK. V was clipped by 2 bases and J by 1 base, with 15 bases between them. This CDR3 has 16 amino acids. The CDR3 DNA is TGTGCCAGCAGCCAAACTCCGGGGGCAGTTTCCTACGAGCAGTACTTC. It translates to CASSQTPGAVSYEQYF.

The chain joins TRBV11-2 to TRBJ2-7; tentative D call: TRBD2 (5 bases). The CDR3 extends over 15 amino acids. V lost 3 bases, J lost 7 bases, and 19 bases lay in between. Germline V gene sequence: CDR1 SGHAT, CDR2 FQNNGV. The CDR3 nucleotides are TGTGCCAGCAGCTTTTATCCGGGCAGCGGAAGGGAGCAGTACTTC. Translated, it gives CASSFYPGSGREQYF.

This clone appeared a few times. This sequence joins TRBV7-2 and TRBJ1-1, with 7 bases fitting TRBD1. Per the germline V gene, CDR1 is SGHTA and CDR2 is FQGNSA. The CDR3 is 14 amino acids. The V gene end was trimmed by 6 bases and the J gene end by 0 bases; junction bases not matched to a gene: 4. CDR3: CASRLGQMNTEAFF. In DNA, the CDR3 is TGTGCCAGCAGACTGGGACAGATGAACACTGAAGCTTTCTTT.

The chain recombines TRBV6-6 with TRBJ1-2; no firm D call. CDR1 is MNHNY and CDR2 is SVGAGI in the germline V gene (reference sequence). This CDR3 is 15 amino acids long. V lost 2 bases and J 2 bases, leaving 12 bases between the germline ends. Here the CDR3 reads CASSYRGWANYGYTF. The CDR3 DNA reads TGTGCCAGCAGTTACCGTGGCTGGGCAAACTATGGCTACACCTTC.

The V and J genes are TRBV5-6 and TRBJ2-7; D could derive from TRBD1 or TRBD2 (5 bases each). From germline, CDR1 is SGHDT and CDR2 YYEEEE. The CDR3 runs 15 residues. V dropped 5 bases and J dropped 0 bases, with 15 bases sitting between them. CDR3 DNA: TGTGCCAGCAGGCGCGGAAGAGGGGCCTCCTACGAGCAGTACTTC. It encodes CASRRGRGASYEQYF.

V and J are TRBV7-9 and TRBJ2-2; 7 positions match TRBD1. Germline-derived CDR1 and CDR2 are SEHNR and FQNEAQ (reference sequence). This CDR3 spans 17 amino acids. Trimming cost V 3 bases and J 0 bases; bases outside gene matches: 7. The CDR3 here is CASSFETTGTNTGELFF. For the CDR3, the DNA is TGTGCCAGCAGCTTCGAGACGACAGGGACGAACACCGGGGAGCTGTTTTTT.